These 25 T cell receptor beta chains originate from one sample sequenced in a study of blood T cell repertoires in COVID-19. The data were produced by immunoSEQ multiplex PCR, yet TCRdb's version contains in-frame clones alone and is incomplete. This table has some 42,000 clones, 89% appearing once. What was sequenced was peripheral blood. All receptors come from a human donor in a cohort sampled during active COVID-19.

Of note for this clone: Sequence at one end of the junction differs from germline and may be a read error. This chain links TRBV5-1 with TRBJ2-5, with D possibly matching TRBD1 (6 bases). The CDR3 is 16 amino acids. Germline-derived CDR1 and CDR2 are SGHRS and YFSETQ. The CDR3 reads CASSWPKTGVDESQYF. The CDR3 region has the DNA TGCGCCAGCAGCTGGCCCAAGACAGGCGTGGATGAGAGCCAGTACTTC. Full variable domain (remainder filled in from reference TRBV5-1 and TRBJ2-5): KAGVTQTPRYLIKTRGQQVTLSCSPISGHRSVSWYQQTPGQGLQFLFEYFSETQRNKGNFPGRFSGRQFSNSRSEMNVSTLELGDSALYLCASSWPKTGVDESQYFGPGTRLLVL.

This clone appeared a single time. This chain connects TRBV4-3 to TRBJ2-3; TRBD2 matches at 11 bases. V lost 4 bases, J lost 3 bases, and 3 bases stayed unmatched. This CDR3 is built from 15 residues. Germline-derived CDR1 and CDR2 are LGHNA and YSLEER. DNA of the CDR3: TGCGCCAGCAGCCCGACTAGCGGGGCTACAGATACGCAGTATTTT. Encoded protein: CASSPTSGATDTQYF.

The chain is built from TRBV19 and TRBJ2-7, with unresolved D. Trimming removed 1 base at V and 6 bases at J, with 10 bases between. The CDR3 consists of 13 residues. Germline CDR1 is LNHDA and CDR2 is SQIVND (reference sequence). CDR3 region: CASSIGWSSEQYF. In DNA, the CDR3 is TGTGCCAGTAGTATAGGGTGGAGCAGCGAGCAGTACTTC.

The chain combines TRBV2 with TRBJ1-5, with TRBD1 matching 9 bases. The CDR3 runs to 13 residues. The ends lost 6 bases at V and 4 bases at J; junction bases unmatched: 1. The germline CDR1 and CDR2 sequences are SNHLY and FYNNEI. The CDR3 here is CASRGTGNQPQHF. CDR3 DNA: TGTGCCAGCAGGGGGACAGGGAATCAGCCCCAGCATTTT.

This chain connects TRBV7-9 to TRBJ1-1; D unresolved. This CDR3 comprises 12 residues. Trimming stripped 5 bases from V and 8 bases from J, with 12 bases between. The germline V gene has CDR1 SEHNR and CDR2 FQNEAQ (reference sequence). The CDR3 nucleotides read TGTGCCAGCAGCCCTTATACTCGAGAAGCTTTCTTT. The encoded protein is CASSPYTREAFF.

The chain couples TRBV27 to TRBJ1-5, with TRBD1 matching over 7 bases. The CDR3 spans 15 residues. The trim removed 5 bases at V and 1 base at J, leaving 5 bases unmatched. The V gene's germline CDR1 is MNHEY and CDR2 SMNVEV (reference sequence). CDR3 amino acids: CASSRKGQSNQPQHF. The CDR3 nucleotides are TGTGCCAGCAGTCGAAAGGGACAGAGCAATCAGCCCCAGCATTTT.

The chain recombines TRBV11-2 with TRBJ2-7, with a tentative D call TRBD2 (6 bases). This CDR3 comprises 17 residues. The germline V gene has CDR1 SGHAT and CDR2 FQNNGV. V gave up 5 bases and J gave up 0 bases, with 20 bases separating them. DNA of the CDR3: TGTGCCAGCAGCCCCCGTCGGGGCGGGGCCAACTCCTACGAGCAGTACTTC. It translates to CASSPRRGGANSYEQYF.

The rearrangement joins TRBV6-4 to TRBJ1-2; possibly TRBD1 for D (5 bases). Between the trimmed V and J ends, which lost 3 bases and 8 bases, there was a span of 13 bases. The CDR3 loop spans 13 amino acids. Germline lookup yields CDR1 MRHNA and CDR2 SNTAGT. CDR3 residues: CASSESGRGGYTF. Written as DNA, the CDR3 is TGTGCCAGCAGTGAATCGGGGAGGGGCGGCTACACCTTC.

V usage is TRBV6-5 and J usage is TRBJ2-7; tentative D call: TRBD1 (5 bases). Trimming took off 6 bases at V and 2 bases at J, with 17 bases between the two ends. The CDR3 is 15 residues long. Looked up from germline, CDR1 is MNHEY and CDR2 is SVGAGI. The CDR3 sequence: CASRHLQGIAYEQYF. CDR3 DNA: TGTGCCAGCAGACATCTCCAGGGAATCGCCTACGAGCAGTACTTC.

This chain joins TRBV7-2 and TRBJ1-5; no reliable D call. Germline V CDR1 and CDR2: SGHTA, FQGNSA. Trimming stripped 5 bases from V and 7 bases from J, with 18 bases between. The CDR3 covers 15 residues. The CDR3 sequence is CASSLRGSEGQPQHF. CDR3 coding DNA: TGTGCCAGCAGCCTCCGGGGAAGCGAAGGGCAGCCCCAGCATTTT.

The rearrangement joins TRBV7-6 to TRBJ1-4, with 9 bases aligning to TRBD1. Germline V CDR1 and CDR2: SGHVS, FNYEAQ. The length of the CDR3 is 16 residues. Trimming cost V 5 bases and J 6 bases; bases outside gene matches: 10. The CDR3 DNA sequence: TGTGCCAGCAGCCCGGAACCGGGACAGGGATATGAAAAACTGTTTTTT. This gives the protein CASSPEPGQGYEKLFF.

The V call is TRBV6-1, the J call TRBJ1-2; 10 nucleotides match TRBD1. Germline V CDR1 and CDR2: MNHNS, SASEGT. The CDR3 is made up of 15 amino acids. Trimming at V came to 3 bases and at J to 4 bases, leaving 5 bases not matched to a gene. The CDR3: CASSETGGTLYGYTF. In DNA form, the CDR3 reads TGTGCCAGCAGTGAGACAGGGGGCACCCTCTATGGCTACACCTTC.

The chain uses TRBV15 and TRBJ2-1; 7 positions match TRBD2. The CDR3 runs 16 residues. CDR1 is LNHNV and CDR2 is YYDKDF in the germline V gene (reference sequence). The V gene end was trimmed by 0 bases and the J gene end by 4 bases; junction bases not matched to a gene: 6. CDR3 DNA sequence: TGTGCCACCAGCAGAGATTCAAGCGGGGCATACAATGAGCAGTTCTTC. Amino acids: CATSRDSSGAYNEQFF. The full variable domain, rest sourced from reference TRBV15 and TRBJ2-1, is DAMVIQNPRYQVTQFGKPVTLSCSQTLNHNVMYWYQQKSSQAPKLLFHYYDKDFNNEADTPDNFQSRRPNTSFCFLDIRSPGLGDTAMYLCATSRDSSGAYNEQFFGPGTRLTVL.

This clone occurred once. The chain employs TRBV4-1 and TRBJ1-1; D gene ambiguous. The length of the CDR3 is 13 residues. The V and J ends lost 4 bases and 4 bases respectively, with 10 bases between them. Germline loops: CDR1 MGHRA, CDR2 YSYEKL. The DNA for the CDR3 is TGCGCCAGCAGCCGCGTAAAGAGCACTGAAGCTTTCTTT. Its translation is CASSRVKSTEAFF.

The rearrangement links TRBV11-2 to TRBJ1-1; possibly TRBD1 for D (6 bases). V shed 5 bases and J shed 5 bases, with 21 bases lying between them. Germline V lookup: CDR1 SGHAT, CDR2 FQNNGV. The CDR3 is made up of 16 amino acids. DNA of the CDR3: TGTGCCAGCAGCCACCAGTCAGCCACAGGGTGGACTGAAGCTTTCTTT. Its protein product is CASSHQSATGWTEAFF.

This clone has just one count. The rearrangement links TRBV6-6 to TRBJ2-7; TRBD1 might be the D (6 bases). The CDR3 covers 12 residues. Germline V CDR1 and CDR2: MNHNY, SVGAGI (reference sequence). V lost 6 bases to trimming and J lost 3 bases, with 9 bases between them. CDR3 in amino acids: CASSWTDYEQYF. CDR3 DNA: TGTGCCAGCAGCTGGACAGACTACGAGCAGTACTTC.

The V call is TRBV5-5, the J call TRBJ1-4, with D perhaps matching TRBD1 (5 bases). This CDR3 is 16 amino acids long. Germline V gene sequence: CDR1 SGHKS, CDR2 YYEKEE (reference sequence). Trimming removed 4 bases from V and 6 bases from J, with 19 bases in between. The CDR3 protein is CASSGSPGGGDEKLFF. In DNA form, the CDR3 reads TGTGCCAGCAGCGGCTCCCCTGGAGGAGGGGATGAAAAACTGTTTTTT.

This clone was observed a handful of times. The chain has TRBV7-9 and TRBJ2-7, with 11 positions matching TRBD2. J gave up 9 bases and V 5 bases, and 15 bases lay outside the gene matches. Germline V gene sequence: CDR1 SEHNR, CDR2 FQNEAQ (reference sequence). The CDR3 has 16 residues. CDR3 region: CASSPSGTSGAPMQYF. CDR3 coding DNA: TGTGCCAGCAGCCCATCCGGGACTAGCGGTGCTCCGATGCAGTACTTC.

The J gene is TRBJ1-5, the V gene TRBV6-5; 8 bases agree with TRBD1. J gave up 7 bases and V 6 bases, and 8 bases lay outside the gene matches. CDR1 and CDR2 from the germline V gene are MNHEY and SVGAGI. The CDR3 has 14 amino acids. CDR3 in DNA: TGTGCCAGCAGCCGGACAGGGACGGGGCAGCCCCAGCATTTT. This translates into CASSRTGTGQPQHF.

The gene calls are TRBV6-5 and TRBJ2-7, with 7 positions matching TRBD1. From germline, CDR1 is MNHEY and CDR2 SVGAGI. Trimming removed 0 bases from V and 3 bases from J; junction bases left unmatched: 8. The CDR3 runs 16 residues. The CDR3 sequence: CASSYSAGQVGYEQYF. In nucleotides, the CDR3 is TGTGCCAGCAGTTACTCTGCAGGACAGGTCGGCTACGAGCAGTACTTC.

V usage is TRBV29-1 and J usage is TRBJ2-1, with D hard to call. The CDR3 extends over 13 amino acids. The V end was cut by 4 bases, the J end by 3 bases, with 10 bases between. Germline-derived CDR1 and CDR2 are SQVTM and ANQGSEA. In DNA, the CDR3 is TGCAGCGTTGCCTCCGACATCTACAATGAGCAGTTCTTC. Its translation is CSVASDIYNEQFF.

The chain carries TRBV2 and TRBJ1-2; D is possibly TRBD1 (6 bases). The CDR3 spans 14 residues. The germline V and J ends were trimmed by 7 bases and 0 bases, with 12 bases remaining between them. The germline V gene has CDR1 SNHLY and CDR2 FYNNEI. This chain's CDR3 is CASTKGGANYGYTF. DNA of the CDR3: TGTGCCAGCACCAAGGGGGGGGCTAACTATGGCTACACCTTC.

In this sample, this clone turned up once. V usage is TRBV4-3 and J usage is TRBJ2-3; 7 nucleotides line up with TRBD2. Germline trimming cut 1 base from V and 0 bases from J; bases unmatched to any gene: 7. CDR3 size: 17 residues. CDR1 and CDR2 (germline): LGHNA, YSLEER. CDR3 sequence reads: CASSQVGSSGSTDTQYF. The CDR3 DNA follows: TGCGCCAGCAGCCAAGTTGGTAGTAGCGGGAGCACAGATACGCAGTATTTT.

The chain has TRBV5-1 and TRBJ1-2; TRBD1 agrees at 7 bases. Germline V gives CDR1 SGHRS, CDR2 YFSETQ. The CDR3 extends over 15 amino acids. After removal of 3 bases from V and 1 base from J, the junction contained 6 bases not matched to a gene. As DNA, the CDR3 is TGCGCCAGCAGCTCACAGGGGTTGGGTAACTATGGCTACACCTTC. It is translated as CASSSQGLGNYGYTF.

The sample holds one count of this clone. The CDR3 bases are TGTGCCAGCAGTCCCTGGGGGGGGCTCTATGGCTACACCTTC. Translation gives CASSPWGGLYGYTF. The chain is built from TRBV6-5 and TRBJ1-2, with a possible D match to TRBD1 (6 bases). Germline CDR1 is MNHEY and CDR2 is SVGAGI. The CDR3 totals 14 residues. Deletions cut 5 bases from V and 4 bases from J, with 14 bases between.